This T cell receptor (beta chain) was found in a study of blood T cells in healthy people across ages. Extraction of total RNA produced a minimum of 5 micrograms from each sample. The authors ran a second PCR of 7 to 11 cycles using a sample-barcoded 5' primer and a J-beta primer mix. Via MiXCR, TCRdb re-called the 5' RACE reads, giving one row per CDR3 protein. The repertoire holds about 1.4 million distinct CDR3 sequences, with approximately 63% as singletons. Trimming removed 1 base at V and 0 bases at J, with 10 bases between. Germline V gives CDR1 MNHNY, CDR2 SVGAGI (reference sequence). CDR3 length: 15 residues.

The sequencing sample was made of blood. The chain combines TRBV6-6 with TRBJ2-7; D is undetermined. This TCR came from a man between 18 and 35 years old in good health. CDR3 nucleotides: TGTGCCAGCAGTTACTTTGCGGTAAACTCCTACGAGCAGTACTTC. Protein product: CASSYFAVNSYEQYF.